This T cell receptor beta chain comes out of a study of preoperative IRX-2 immunotherapy in early breast cancer. This CDR3 comprises 14 residues. Trimming stripped 3 bases from V and 0 bases from J, with 6 bases between. Germline CDR1 is SEHNR and CDR2 is FQNEAQ (reference sequence). The treatment was: preoperative locoregional IRX-2 cytokine immunotherapy. Patients received preoperative, locoregional IRX-2 cytokine immunotherapy in a phase Ib study. TCRdb keeps only in-frame clones here, not all; method: immunoSEQ multiplex PCR. This sample has tens of thousands of clones, with roughly 95% found just once.

The chain couples TRBV7-9 to TRBJ1-3, with D hard to call. This sequence was found in a human donor with breast cancer. The source was tumor tissue, collected after IRX-2 immunotherapy. The CDR3 coding sequence is TGTGCCAGCAGCTTGGGGAACTCTGGAAACACCATATATTTT. Translating gives CASSLGNSGNTIYF.